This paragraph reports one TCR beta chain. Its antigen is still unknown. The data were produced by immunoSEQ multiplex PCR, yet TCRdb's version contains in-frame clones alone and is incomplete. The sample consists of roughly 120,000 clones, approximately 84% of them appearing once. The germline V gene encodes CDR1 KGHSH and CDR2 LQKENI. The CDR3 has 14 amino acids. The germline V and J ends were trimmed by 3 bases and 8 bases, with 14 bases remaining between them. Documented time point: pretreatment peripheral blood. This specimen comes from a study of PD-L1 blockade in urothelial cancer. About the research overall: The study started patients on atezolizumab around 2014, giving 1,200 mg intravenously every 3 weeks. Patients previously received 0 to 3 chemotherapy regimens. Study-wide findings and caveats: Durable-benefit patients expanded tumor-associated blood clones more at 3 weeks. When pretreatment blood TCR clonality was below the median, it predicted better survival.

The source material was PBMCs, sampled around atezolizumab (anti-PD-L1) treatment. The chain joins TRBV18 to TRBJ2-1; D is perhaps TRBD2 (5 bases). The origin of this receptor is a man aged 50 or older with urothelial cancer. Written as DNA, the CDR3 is TGTGCCAGCTCACCGCTTCGGGGTTGGGATGAGCAGTTCTTC. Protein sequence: CASSPLRGWDEQFF.